This T cell receptor (beta chain) was recovered during a study of blood T cells in healthy people across ages. It was with a sample-barcoded 5' primer and a J-beta primer mix that a second PCR of roughly 6 to 12 cycles was run. TCRdb re-called the 5' RACE reads with MiXCR, one entry per CDR3 protein. The sample includes about 680,000 distinct CDR3 sequences, about 52% of them seen just once. The CDR3 totals 16 residues. The V gene's germline CDR1 is DFQATT and CDR2 SNEGSKA (reference sequence). The V end lost 0 bases, the J end lost 4 bases, and 18 bases lay between the germline ends. Every donor provided roughly 10 milliliters of peripheral blood.

The chain joins TRBV20-1 to TRBJ1-2; TRBD1 might be the D (5 bases). This TCR was recovered from a woman aged 55-75 years in good health. Sample: blood. Here the CDR3 reads CSARDPRESPLYGYTF. The CDR3 DNA reads TGCAGTGCTAGAGATCCCAGGGAAAGCCCCCTCTATGGCTACACCTTC.